The 21 T cell receptor beta chains below were found in one sample sequenced in a study of blood T cell repertoires in COVID-19. Using immunoSEQ multiplex PCR, the repertoire was profiled, and TCRdb retains in-frame clones only, with some absent. There are about 120,000 clones in the sample; 84% occur only once, and around 3.9% lies in the top ten. Specimen: PBMCs or T cells enriched from blood (not recorded which). The receptor set was obtained from a woman between 25 and 40 years old who had recovered from COVID-19.

This chain uses TRBV4-1 with TRBJ2-1, with 10 bases lining up with TRBD2. J gave up 2 bases and V 1 base, and 2 bases lay outside the gene matches. This CDR3 is built from 16 residues. Germline values: CDR1 MGHRA, CDR2 YSYEKL. In nucleotides, the CDR3 is TGCGCCAGCAGCCAAGGGGGACTAGCGCCCTACAATGAGCAGTTCTTC. It is translated as CASSQGGLAPYNEQFF.

This chain uses TRBV5-1 with TRBJ2-7; TRBD2 matches 8 bases. V was clipped by 4 bases and J by 3 bases; unmatched bases: 12. Per the germline V gene, CDR1 is SGHRS and CDR2 is YFSETQ. The CDR3 spans 16 residues. The CDR3 bases are TGCGCCAGCAGCGGGGCTGCGGGACTAGAGAACTACGAGCAGTACTTC. Residues: CASSGAAGLENYEQYF.

The chain links TRBV5-4 to TRBJ2-3; the D gene is possibly TRBD2 (5 bases). There are 15 residues in the CDR3. Germline CDR1 SGHNT, CDR2 YYREEE (reference sequence). Trimming took off 0 bases at V and 4 bases at J, with 12 bases between the two ends. CDR3 loop: CASSLDDPRADTQYF. The CDR3 DNA reads as TGTGCCAGCAGCTTGGATGACCCGCGGGCAGATACGCAGTATTTT.

In this sample, this clone turned up a few times. One end of the junction varies from germline; a read error may be responsible. V gene TRBV7-7 combines with J gene TRBJ1-4; 8 nucleotides agree with TRBD1. The CDR3 has 13 amino acids. Germline lookup yields CDR1 SSHAT and CDR2 FNYEAQ (reference sequence). CDR3 region: CASSPGTGEKLFF. Written as DNA, the CDR3 is TGTGCTAGCAGCCCCGGGACAGGTGAAAAACTGTTTTTT.

The chain combines TRBV9 with TRBJ1-1; 9 bases match TRBD1. The trim removed 4 bases at V and 1 base at J, leaving 5 bases unmatched. Germline CDR1 and CDR2: SGDLS and YYNGEE. The CDR3 is 15 residues long. CDR3: CASSSRTGANTEAFF. In DNA form, the CDR3 reads TGTGCCAGCAGCTCCCGGACAGGGGCGAACACTGAAGCTTTCTTT.

The rearrangement joins TRBV3-1 (or the pseudogene TRBV3-2) to TRBJ1-2; TRBD1 might be the D (5 bases). Trimming left V 1 base short and J 0 bases short, with 12 bases between. The germline CDR1 and CDR2 sequences are LGHDT and YNNKEL (reference sequence). The CDR3 loop spans 16 amino acids. This CDR3 is CASSQGAGRANYGYTF. The CDR3 bases are TGTGCCAGCAGCCAAGGGGCAGGGAGGGCTAACTATGGCTACACCTTC.

The V gene is TRBV6-5, the J gene TRBJ1-6; 7 bases agree with TRBD1. The CDR3 is made up of 14 amino acids. The V and J ends lost 5 bases and 8 bases, in that order; junction bases with no gene match: 6. Germline loops: CDR1 MNHEY, CDR2 SVGAGI. The CDR3 nucleotides are TGTGCCAGCAGTAACGACAGGGCTCATTCACCCCTCCACTTT. It encodes CASSNDRAHSPLHF.

The chain is built from TRBV9 and TRBJ1-2, with a weak D call TRBD1 (6 bases). V lost 3 bases to trimming and J lost 4 bases, with 16 bases between them. This CDR3 spans 15 amino acids. Germline V CDR1 and CDR2: SGDLS, YYNGEE. Here the CDR3 DNA reads TGTGCCAGCAGCGGTACGACAGAGGGGGTCTATGGCTACACCTTC. Translation gives CASSGTTEGVYGYTF.

The genes are TRBV6-5 and TRBJ1-2; D gene unclear. The V gene's germline CDR1 is MNHEY and CDR2 SVGAGI. Trimming took 8 bases from V and 2 from J, leaving 9 bases between them. This CDR3 contains 12 residues. The CDR3 DNA is TGTGCCAGCTACAAATCCAACTATGGCTACACCTTC. This translates into CASYKSNYGYTF.

This chain connects TRBV5-1 to TRBJ2-5; 9 bases align to TRBD2. The CDR3 length is 16 residues. V was pared by 2 bases and J by 5 bases, with 10 bases of the junction left unmatched. Germline V gives CDR1 SGHRS, CDR2 YFSETQ. In nucleotides, the CDR3 is TGCGCCAGCAGCTTAGGGGCTAGCGGGATAGGCGAGACCCAGTACTTC. This sequence encodes CASSLGASGIGETQYF. Variable domain in full (rest from reference TRBV5-1 and TRBJ2-5): KAGVTQTPRYLIKTRGQQVTLSCSPISGHRSVSWYQQTPGQGLQFLFEYFSETQRNKGNFPGRFSGRQFSNSRSEMNVSTLELGDSALYLCASSLGASGIGETQYFGPGTRLLVL.

The chain uses TRBV5-1 and TRBJ2-1; 11 bases map to TRBD2. The trim removed 4 bases at V and 3 bases at J, leaving 3 bases unmatched. The CDR3 runs 15 residues. Germline values: CDR1 SGHRS, CDR2 YFSETQ. CDR3 in DNA: TGCGCCAGCAGCCCGACTAGCGGGAACTACAATGAGCAGTTCTTC. It yields the protein CASSPTSGNYNEQFF.

In regard to this clone: The same CDR3 can be traced to other DNA sequences in this sample. The J gene is TRBJ2-1, the V gene TRBV5-4; no firm D call. There are 12 residues in the CDR3. Trimming left V 2 bases short and J 7 bases short, with 7 bases between. Germline CDR1 and CDR2: SGHNT and YYREEE (reference sequence). DNA of the CDR3: TGTGCCAGCAGCTTCGCCAGGAATGAGCAGTTCTTC. Protein sequence: CASSFARNEQFF.

This chain links TRBV6-5 with TRBJ1-2; 9 positions agree with TRBD1. CDR3 length equals 14 residues. Trimming took 7 bases from V and 7 from J; bases not matched to a gene: 10. CDR1 is MNHEY and CDR2 is SVGAGI in the germline V gene. CDR3 in DNA: TGTGCCAGCACCAGGACAGGGGATTCGTTTGGCTACACCTTC. Translated, it gives CASTRTGDSFGYTF.

The rearrangement joins TRBV30 to TRBJ1-3; D gene unclear. CDR1 is GTSNPN, CDR2 SVGIG, per germline (reference sequence). Trimming pared 0 bases from V and 4 bases from J, leaving 10 bases between. CDR3 length: 14 amino acids. The CDR3 reads CAWSVARRGNTIYF. CDR3 nucleotide sequence: TGTGCCTGGAGTGTTGCCAGGCGCGGAAACACCATATATTTT.

The V and J genes are TRBV6-1 and TRBJ2-1, with 8 bases aligning to TRBD2. Germline CDR1 reads MNHNS; CDR2 reads SASEGT. The CDR3 totals 16 residues. The V gene end was trimmed by 3 bases and the J gene end by 2 bases; junction bases not matched to a gene: 6. The CDR3 sequence is CASSETGGGTYNEQFF. As DNA, the CDR3 is TGTGCCAGCAGTGAGACGGGAGGGGGGACCTACAATGAGCAGTTCTTC.

This chain uses TRBV5-6 with TRBJ2-7; 10 bases line up with TRBD2. Trimming removed 0 bases from V and 7 bases from J; junction bases left unmatched: 7. The CDR3 length is 15 residues. The germline CDR1 and CDR2 sequences are SGHDT and YYEEEE. The CDR3 here is CASSLAASGSQEQYF. CDR3 nucleotides: TGTGCCAGCAGCTTGGCGGCTAGCGGGAGTCAGGAGCAGTACTTC.

This sequence joins TRBV4-3 and TRBJ2-2; no clear D. The CDR3 is made up of 14 amino acids. Germline CDR1 and CDR2: LGHNA and YSLEER. V shed 6 bases and J shed 1 base, with 9 bases lying between them. CDR3 coding DNA: TGCGCCAGCAGTCTCCTCGGGAACACCGGGGAGCTGTTTTTT. It translates to CASSLLGNTGELFF.

This clone was picked up a small number of times. The genes are TRBV30 and TRBJ1-1; the D gene is possibly TRBD1 (5 bases). Germline V gene data show CDR1 as GTSNPN and CDR2 as SVGIG (reference sequence). The length of the CDR3 is 14 residues. V was shortened by 3 bases and J by 1 base, with 12 bases between the two germline ends. Written as DNA, the CDR3 is TGTGCCTGGAGGGGGGGTCGGAGGAACACTGAAGCTTTCTTT. It is translated as CAWRGGRRNTEAFF.

This chain links TRBV28 with TRBJ2-7; the match to TRBD2 covers 10 bases. The CDR3 has 15 residues. Per germline, CDR1 MDHEN and CDR2 SYDVKM. V was clipped by 4 bases and J by 2 bases; unmatched bases: 5. The CDR3 coding sequence is TGTGCCAGCAGTTCAGCGGGAGGGGGGACCTACGAGCAGTACTTC. Translation: CASSSAGGGTYEQYF.

V usage is TRBV21-1 and J usage is TRBJ2-1; the D call TRBD2 from the table was never checked on the DNA. TRBV21-1 is deemed a pseudogene. This CDR3 is built from 17 residues. The CDR3 nucleotides are TGTGCCAGCAGCAAAGGTCTCGACTACCTCTCCTACAATGAGCAGTTCTTC. Amino acid sequence: CASSKGLDYLSYNEQFF.

V is TRBV5-4 and J is TRBJ1-1, with 7 bases aligning to TRBD1. There are 13 residues in the CDR3. Trimming cost V 6 bases and J 5 bases; bases outside gene matches: 7. Germline V gene lookup returns CDR1 SGHNT and CDR2 YYREEE (reference sequence). This CDR3 is CASTVGRGTEAFF. As DNA, the CDR3 is TGTGCCAGCACCGTGGGCAGGGGGACTGAAGCTTTCTTT.